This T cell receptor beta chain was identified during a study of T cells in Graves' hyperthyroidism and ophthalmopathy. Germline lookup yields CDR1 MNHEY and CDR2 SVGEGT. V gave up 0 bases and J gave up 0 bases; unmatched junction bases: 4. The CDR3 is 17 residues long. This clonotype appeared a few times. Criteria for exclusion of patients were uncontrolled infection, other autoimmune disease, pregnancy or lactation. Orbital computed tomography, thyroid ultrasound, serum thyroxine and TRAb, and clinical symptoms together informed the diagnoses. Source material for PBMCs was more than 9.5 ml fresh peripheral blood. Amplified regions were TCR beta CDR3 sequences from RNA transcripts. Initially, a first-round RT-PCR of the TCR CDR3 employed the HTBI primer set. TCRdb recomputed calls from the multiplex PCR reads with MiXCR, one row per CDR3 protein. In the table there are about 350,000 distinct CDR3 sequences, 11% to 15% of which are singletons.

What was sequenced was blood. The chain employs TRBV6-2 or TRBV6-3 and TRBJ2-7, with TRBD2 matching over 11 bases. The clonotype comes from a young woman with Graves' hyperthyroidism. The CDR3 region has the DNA TGTGCCAGCAGTTACTCCGACACTAGCGGGAGCTCCTACGAGCAGTACTTC. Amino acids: CASSYSDTSGSSYEQYF.